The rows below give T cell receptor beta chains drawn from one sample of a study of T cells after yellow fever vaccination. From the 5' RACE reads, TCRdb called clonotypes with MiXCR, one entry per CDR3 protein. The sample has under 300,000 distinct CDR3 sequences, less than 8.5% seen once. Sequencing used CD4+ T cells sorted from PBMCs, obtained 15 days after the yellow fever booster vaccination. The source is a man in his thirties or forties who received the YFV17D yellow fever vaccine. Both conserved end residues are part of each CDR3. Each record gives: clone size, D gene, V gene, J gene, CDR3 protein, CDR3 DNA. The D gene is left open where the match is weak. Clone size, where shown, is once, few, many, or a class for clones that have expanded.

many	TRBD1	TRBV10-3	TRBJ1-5	CAISGTGGNQPQHF	TGTGCCATCAGTGGAACAGGGGGCAATCAGCCCCAGCATTTT
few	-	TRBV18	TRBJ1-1	CASSENIGGWDTEAFF	TGTGCCAGCTCCGAGAATATAGGCGGGTGGGACACTGAAGCTTTCTTT
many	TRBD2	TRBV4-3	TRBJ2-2	CASSGGGLAGSSGELFF	TGCGCCAGCAGCGGGGGGGGGTTAGCGGGATCCTCCGGGGAGCTGTTTTTT
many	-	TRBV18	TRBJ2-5	CASSRGLDQETQYF	TGTGCCAGCTCACGGGGGTTGGACCAAGAGACCCAGTACTTC
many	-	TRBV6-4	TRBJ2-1	CASSQDSNNEQFF	TGTGCCAGCAGTCAAGACTCGAACAATGAGCAGTTCTTC
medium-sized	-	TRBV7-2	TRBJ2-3	CASSLVGGPTDTQYF	TGTGCCAGCAGCTTAGTGGGGGGACCCACAGATACGCAGTATTTT
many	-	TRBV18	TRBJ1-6	CASSPQRTLTDSPLHF	TGTGCCAGCTCACCACAACGAACCTTGACGGACTCACCCCTCCACTTT
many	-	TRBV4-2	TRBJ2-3	CASSQDQTSYPDTQYF	TGTGCCAGCAGCCAAGATCAGACTAGTTACCCAGATACGCAGTATTTT
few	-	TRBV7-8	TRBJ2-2	CASSLAQGGELFF	TGTGCCAGCAGCTTAGCGCAGGGGGGGGAGCTGTTTTTT
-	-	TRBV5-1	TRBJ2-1	CASSEQHGNEHFF	TGCGCCAGCAGCGAGCAGCATGGGAATGAGCACTTCTTC
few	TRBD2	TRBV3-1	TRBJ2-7	CASSLIGGKAGATPVEQYF	TGTGCCAGCAGCCTTATCGGTGGAAAAGCGGGAGCGACCCCCGTCGAGCAGTACTTC
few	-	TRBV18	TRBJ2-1	CASSPQAQDSYNEQFF	TGTGCCAGCTCACCCCAAGCGCAGGACTCCTACAATGAGCAGTTCTTC
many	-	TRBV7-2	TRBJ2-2	CASSLHFAGELFF	TGTGCCAGCAGCTTACATTTTGCCGGGGAGCTGTTTTTT
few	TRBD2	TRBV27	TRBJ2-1	CASRSPGLDFNEQFF	TGTGCCAGCAGATCTCCGGGACTAGACTTCAATGAGCAGTTCTTC
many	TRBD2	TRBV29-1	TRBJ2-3	CSVGLAGGPGDTQYF	TGCAGCGTTGGACTAGCGGGAGGGCCCGGAGATACGCAGTATTTT
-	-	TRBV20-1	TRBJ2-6	CSGSISGANVLTF	TGCAGTGGGTCCATCTCCGGGGCCAACGTCCTGACTTTC
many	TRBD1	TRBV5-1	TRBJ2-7	CASSPTGGYEQYF	TGCGCCAGCAGCCCGACAGGGGGCTACGAGCAGTACTTC
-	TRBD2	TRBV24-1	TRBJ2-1	CATSVQTGLSLDEQFF	TGTGCCACCAGTGTACAAACGGGACTAAGCCTCGATGAGCAGTTCTTC
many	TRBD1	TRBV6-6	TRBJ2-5	CASSRGHQETQYF	TGTGCCAGTTCCAGGGGGCACCAAGAGACCCAGTACTTC
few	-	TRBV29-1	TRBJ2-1	CSAKDSSSYNEQFF	TGCAGCGCAAAGGACAGCAGCTCCTACAATGAGCAGTTCTTC
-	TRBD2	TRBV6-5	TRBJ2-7	CASSYEPGRGAGREQYF	TGTGCCAGCAGTTACGAACCAGGGCGGGGGGCTGGTCGCGAGCAGTACTTC
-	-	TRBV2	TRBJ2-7	CASSENEGYEQYF	TGTGCCAGCAGTGAAAACGAGGGCTACGAGCAGTACTTC
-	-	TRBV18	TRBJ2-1	CASSPPEVQFF	TGTGCCAGCTCACCACCTGAGGTGCAGTTCTTC
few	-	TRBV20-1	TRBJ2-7	CSVERARGPNPYEQYF	TGCAGTGTAGAAAGGGCGCGGGGCCCAAACCCTTACGAGCAGTACTTC
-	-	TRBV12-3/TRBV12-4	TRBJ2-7	CASSWGSRVSYEQYF	TGTGCCAGCAGCTGGGGGTCGAGGGTCTCCTACGAGCAGTACTTC
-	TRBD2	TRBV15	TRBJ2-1	CATSIDPSGSKQFF	TGTGCCACCAGCATAGACCCTAGCGGGAGTAAGCAGTTCTTC
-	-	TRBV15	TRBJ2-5	CATSRVAGSQETQYF	TGTGCCACCAGCAGAGTTGCCGGGAGCCAAGAGACCCAGTACTTC
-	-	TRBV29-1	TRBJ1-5	CSVEGTPGKPQHF	TGCAGCGTTGAAGGTACCCCTGGGAAGCCCCAGCATTTT
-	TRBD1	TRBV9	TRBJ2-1	CASSARGGQNYNEQFF	TGTGCCAGCAGCGCACGAGGGGGACAGAACTACAATGAGCAGTTCTTC
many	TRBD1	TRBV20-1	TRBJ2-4	CSAREQGSNIQYF	TGCAGTGCTAGAGAACAGGGGTCAAACATTCAGTACTTC
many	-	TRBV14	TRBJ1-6	CASSHDWGNSPLHF	TGTGCCAGCAGCCATGATTGGGGAAATTCACCCCTCCACTTT
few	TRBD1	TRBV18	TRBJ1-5	CASSPPGQGENQPQHF	TGTGCCAGCTCACCTCCGGGACAGGGGGAGAATCAGCCCCAGCATTTT
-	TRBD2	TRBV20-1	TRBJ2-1	CSALRGAGGYNEQFF	TGCAGTGCGTTACGGGGCGCGGGAGGGTACAATGAGCAGTTCTTC
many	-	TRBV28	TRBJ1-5	CASSTKTGYNQPQHF	TGTGCCAGCAGTACTAAGACAGGTTACAATCAGCCCCAGCATTTT
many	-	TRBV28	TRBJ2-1	CASSLRKAANEQFF	TGTGCCAGCAGTTTGCGAAAAGCGGCTAATGAGCAGTTCTTC
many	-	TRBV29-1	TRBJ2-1	CSVEEGLNNEQFF	TGCAGCGTTGAAGAAGGACTTAACAATGAGCAGTTCTTC
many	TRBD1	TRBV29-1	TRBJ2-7	CSVLGRDRDFEQYF	TGCAGCGTTTTAGGGAGGGACAGGGACTTCGAGCAGTACTTC
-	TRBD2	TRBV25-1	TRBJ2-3	CASSVSGTSGRAGSDTQYF	TGTGCCAGCAGTGTTTCCGGGACTAGCGGGAGGGCAGGGTCAGATACGCAGTATTTT
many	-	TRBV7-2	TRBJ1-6	CAAGGFNSPLHF	TGTGCCGCGGGGGGGTTTAACTCACCCCTCCACTTT
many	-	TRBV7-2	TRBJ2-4	CASSLVAFSHIQYF	TGTGCCAGCAGCTTAGTGGCATTTTCCCACATTCAGTACTTC
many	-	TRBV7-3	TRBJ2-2	CASSLTPGHTGELFF	TGTGCCAGCAGCTTAACTCCGGGGCACACCGGGGAGCTGTTTTTT
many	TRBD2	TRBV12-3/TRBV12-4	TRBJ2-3	CASSLAAGGPGDTQYF	TGTGCCAGCAGTTTAGCGGCGGGAGGGCCAGGAGATACGCAGTATTTT
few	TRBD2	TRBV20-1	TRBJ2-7	CSANPGLAGGEQYF	TGCAGTGCCAATCCGGGACTAGCGGGAGGCGAGCAGTACTTC
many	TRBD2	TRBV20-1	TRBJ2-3	CSAARLADTQYF	TGCAGTGCTGCCCGACTAGCGGATACGCAGTATTTT
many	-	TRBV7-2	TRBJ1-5	CASSFGRSRNQPQHF	TGTGCCAGCAGCTTCGGACGGTCGAGGAATCAGCCCCAGCATTTT
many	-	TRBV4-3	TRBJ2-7	CASSQDRTSTSYEQYF	TGCGCCAGCAGCCAAGATCGTACTTCTACCTCCTACGAGCAGTACTTC
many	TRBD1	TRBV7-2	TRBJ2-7	CASSLAGDRHYEQYF	TGTGCCAGCAGCTTAGCGGGGGACAGACACTACGAGCAGTACTTC
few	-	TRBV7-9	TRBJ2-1	CASSQGTSTNEQFF	TGTGCCAGCAGCCAGGGGACTTCTACCAATGAGCAGTTCTTC
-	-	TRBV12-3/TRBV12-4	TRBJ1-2	CASSLLPNYGYTF	TGTGCCAGCAGTTTACTCCCTAACTATGGCTACACCTTC
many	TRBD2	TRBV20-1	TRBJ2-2	CSVQRLAGNTGELFF	TGCAGTGTCCAGCGGCTAGCGGGGAACACCGGGGAGCTGTTTTTT
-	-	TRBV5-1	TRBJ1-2	CASSLGEGGYGYTF	TGCGCCAGCAGCTTGGGGGAAGGCGGATATGGCTACACCTTC
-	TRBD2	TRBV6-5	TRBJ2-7	CASSYEVASGSYEQYF	TGTGCCAGCAGTTACGAGGTAGCTAGCGGATCCTACGAGCAGTACTTC
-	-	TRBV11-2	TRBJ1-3	CASTPRDGNTIYF	TGTGCCAGCACACCTAGAGATGGGAACACCATATATTTT
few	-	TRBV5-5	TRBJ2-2	CASSDNRWNTGELFF	TGTGCCAGCAGCGATAACAGGTGGAACACCGGGGAGCTGTTTTTT